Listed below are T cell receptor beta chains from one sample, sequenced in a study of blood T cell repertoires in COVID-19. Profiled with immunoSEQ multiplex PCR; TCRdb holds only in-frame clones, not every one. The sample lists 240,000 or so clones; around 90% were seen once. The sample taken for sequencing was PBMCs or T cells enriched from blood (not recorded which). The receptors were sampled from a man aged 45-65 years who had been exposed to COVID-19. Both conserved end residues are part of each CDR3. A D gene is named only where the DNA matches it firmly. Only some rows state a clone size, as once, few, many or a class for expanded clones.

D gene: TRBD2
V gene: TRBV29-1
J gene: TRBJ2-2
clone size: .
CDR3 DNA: TGCAGCGCCCGGACTAGCGGGAGAGACGGGGAGCTGTTTTTT
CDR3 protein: CSARTSGRDGELFF

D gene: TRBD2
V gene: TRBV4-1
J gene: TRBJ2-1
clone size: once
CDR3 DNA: TGCGCCAGCAGCCATGGACTAGCGGGTTACAATGAGCAGTTCTTC
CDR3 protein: CASSHGLAGYNEQFF

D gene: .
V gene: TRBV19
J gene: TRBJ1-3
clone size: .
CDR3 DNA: TGTGCCAGTAAAAGCCTCACCTCTGGAAACACCATATATTTT
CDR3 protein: CASKSLTSGNTIYF

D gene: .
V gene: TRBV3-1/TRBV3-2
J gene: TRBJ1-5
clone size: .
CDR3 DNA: TGTGCCAGCAGCCGAGACACAGGGTTTTCACAGCCCCAGCATTTT
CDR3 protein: CASSRDTGFSQPQHF

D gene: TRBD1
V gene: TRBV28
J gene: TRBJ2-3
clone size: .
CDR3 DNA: TGTGCCAGCAGTTTATACAGGGGAGCAGATACGCAGTATTTT
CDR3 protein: CASSLYRGADTQYF

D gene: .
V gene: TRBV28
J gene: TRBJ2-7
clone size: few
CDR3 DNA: TGTGCCAGCAGTTTTGGGTCGAGGTACGAGCAGTACTTC
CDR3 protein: CASSFGSRYEQYF

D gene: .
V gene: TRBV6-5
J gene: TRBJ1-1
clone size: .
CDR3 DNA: TGTGCCAGCAGTCCTAGGACACGGAACACTGAAGCTTTCTTT
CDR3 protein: CASSPRTRNTEAFF

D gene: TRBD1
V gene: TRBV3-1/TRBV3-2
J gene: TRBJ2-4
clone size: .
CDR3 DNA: TGTGCCAGCAGCCAAGAGGGACAGGGGTGGAACATTCAGTACTTC
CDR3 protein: CASSQEGQGWNIQYF

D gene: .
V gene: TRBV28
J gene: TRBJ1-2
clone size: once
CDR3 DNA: TGTGCCAGCAGTTTATCCTTTGGCTACACCTTC
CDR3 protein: CASSLSFGYTF

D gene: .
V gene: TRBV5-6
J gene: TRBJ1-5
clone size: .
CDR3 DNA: TGTGCCAGCAGCTTGCTCGGCAATCAGCCCCAGCATTTT
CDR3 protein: CASSLLGNQPQHF

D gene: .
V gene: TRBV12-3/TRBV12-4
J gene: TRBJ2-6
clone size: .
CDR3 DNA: TGTGCCAGCAGACCGGGACATTTTCGCGTCCTGACTTTC
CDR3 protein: CASRPGHFRVLTF

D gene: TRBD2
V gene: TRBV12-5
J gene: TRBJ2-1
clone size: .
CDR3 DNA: TGTGCTAGTGCCCCGGGACTAGCGGGTTACAATGAGCAGTTCTTC
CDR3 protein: CASAPGLAGYNEQFF

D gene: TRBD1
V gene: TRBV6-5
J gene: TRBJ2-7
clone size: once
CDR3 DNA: TGTGCCTCCCGCGAGACCGGACAGGGCTACGAGCAGTACTTC
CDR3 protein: CASRETGQGYEQYF

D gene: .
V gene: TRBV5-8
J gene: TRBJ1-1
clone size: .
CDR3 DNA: TGTGCCAGCAGCTTGGGTGCGGCGAACACTGAAGCTTTCTTT
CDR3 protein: CASSLGAANTEAFF

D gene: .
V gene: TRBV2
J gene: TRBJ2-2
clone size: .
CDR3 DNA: TGTGCCAGCATAAAGCTAGAGAACACCGGGGAGCTGTTTTTT
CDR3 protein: CASIKLENTGELFF

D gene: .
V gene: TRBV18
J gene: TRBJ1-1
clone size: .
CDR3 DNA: TGTGCCAGCTCACCACTAGGGACACGGAACACTGAAGCTTTCTTT
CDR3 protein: CASSPLGTRNTEAFF

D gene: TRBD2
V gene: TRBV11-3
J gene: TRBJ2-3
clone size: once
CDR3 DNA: TGTGCCAGCAGCCTTAGCGGGAGCACAGATACGCAGTATTTT
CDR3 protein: CASSLSGSTDTQYF

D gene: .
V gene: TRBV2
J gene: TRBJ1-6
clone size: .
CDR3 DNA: TGTGCCAGCAGTGAAAGGCAGGGATCACCCCTCCACTTT
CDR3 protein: CASSERQGSPLHF

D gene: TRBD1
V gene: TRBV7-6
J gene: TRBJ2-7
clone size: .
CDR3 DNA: TGTGCCAGCAGCTCACTTACGGGACAGATCCCCTACGAGCAGTACTTC
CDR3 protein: CASSSLTGQIPYEQYF

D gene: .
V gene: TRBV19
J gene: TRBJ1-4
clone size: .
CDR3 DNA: TGTGCCAGTAGAGACCTAGGAGATAATGAAAAACTGTTTTTT
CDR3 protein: CASRDLGDNEKLFF

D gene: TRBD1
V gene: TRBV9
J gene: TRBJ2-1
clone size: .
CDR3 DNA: TGTGCCAGCAGCGTAGACGGGACAGGACACAATGAGCAGTTCTTC
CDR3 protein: CASSVDGTGHNEQFF

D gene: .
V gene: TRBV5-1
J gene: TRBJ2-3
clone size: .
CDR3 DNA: TGCGCCAGCAGCTTGACGGGGTCAGATACGCAGTATTTT
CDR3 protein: CASSLTGSDTQYF